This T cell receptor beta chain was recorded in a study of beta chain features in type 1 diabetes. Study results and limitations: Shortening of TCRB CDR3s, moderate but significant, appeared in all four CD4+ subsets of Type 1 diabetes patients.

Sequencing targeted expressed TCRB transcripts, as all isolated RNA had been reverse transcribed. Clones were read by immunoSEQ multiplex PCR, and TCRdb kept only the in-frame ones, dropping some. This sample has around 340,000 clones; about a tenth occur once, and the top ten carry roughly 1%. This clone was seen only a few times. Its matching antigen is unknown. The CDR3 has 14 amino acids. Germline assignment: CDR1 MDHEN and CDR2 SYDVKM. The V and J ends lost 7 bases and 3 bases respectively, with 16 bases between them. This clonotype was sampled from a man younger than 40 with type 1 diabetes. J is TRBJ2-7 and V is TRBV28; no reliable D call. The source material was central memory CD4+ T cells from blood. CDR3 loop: CASNPEQIYYEQYF. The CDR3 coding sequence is TGTGCCAGCAACCCGGAACAGATTTACTACGAGCAGTACTTC.